These 5 T cell receptor beta chains share one sample of origin, sequenced in a study of beta chain features in type 1 diabetes. Notes on the study in general: Across all four CD4+ subsets, people with type 1 diabetes showed modestly shorter TCRB CDR3s.

Sequenced material consisted of expressed TCRB transcripts (all of the isolated RNA was reverse transcribed). The method was immunoSEQ multiplex PCR; TCRdb's version includes in-frame clones alone and lacks a portion of them. This sample carries roughly 150,000 clones, 63% of them seen once, and the ten largest clones take about 0.089%. Their specific antigens are unknown. Sequenced sample: naive CD4+ T cells from blood. The receptors come from a man aged 30-40 years with type 1 diabetes.

This chain connects TRBV4-1 to TRBJ2-3; perhaps D is TRBD1 or TRBD2 (5 bases each). This CDR3 has 15 residues. The V gene lost 3 bases and the J gene lost 5 bases, with 15 bases spanning the gap. Per germline, CDR1 MGHRA and CDR2 YSYEKL. The CDR3 DNA reads TGCGCCAGCAGCCAGCCGGGGCGACGGATAGATACGCAGTATTTT. Amino acid sequence: CASSQPGRRIDTQYF.

This chain connects TRBV13 to TRBJ1-2, with unresolved D. The CDR3 consists of 11 residues. The ends were cut back, 1 base at V and 5 bases at J, with 2 bases in the middle. Germline CDR1 is PRHDT and CDR2 is FYEKMQ (reference sequence). The CDR3 DNA follows: TGTGCCAGCAGCTTAGAGTATGGCTACACCTTC. This codes for CASSLEYGYTF. Full variable domain (missing parts from reference TRBV13 and TRBJ1-2): AAGVIQSPRHLIKEKRETATLKCYPIPRHDTVYWYQQGPGQDPQFLISFYEKMQSDKGSIPDRFSAQQFSDYHSELNMSSLELGDSALYFCASSLEYGYTFGSGTRLTVV.

The V and J genes are TRBV27 and TRBJ2-3, with D tentatively TRBD1 or TRBD2 (6 bases each). The CDR3 contains 19 residues. The germline V gene has CDR1 MNHEY and CDR2 SMNVEV (reference sequence). V was shortened by 8 bases and J by 0 bases, with 27 bases between the two germline ends. The DNA of the CDR3 is TGTGCCAGCCTCTCGTGGGGCGGCCGAAGGGGGACTAGCACAGATACGCAGTATTTT. Its protein product is CASLSWGGRRGTSTDTQYF.

The chain joins TRBV30 to TRBJ1-1, with D perhaps TRBD1 (5 bases). CDR1 GTSNPN and CDR2 SVGIG come from the germline V gene (reference sequence). V lost 0 bases and J 6 bases, leaving 14 bases between the germline ends. The CDR3 is 14 residues long. The chain's CDR3 is CAWSVAPGRAEAFF. The CDR3 DNA reads as TGTGCCTGGAGTGTAGCCCCAGGGCGGGCTGAAGCTTTCTTT.

This chain uses TRBV6-6 with TRBJ1-1; D gene unclear. V lost 7 bases and J lost 4, with 7 bases in between. This CDR3 spans 11 amino acids. Germline values: CDR1 MNHNY, CDR2 SVGAGI (reference sequence). Here the CDR3 reads CASTTGTEAFF. CDR3 DNA: TGTGCCAGCACCACCGGCACTGAAGCTTTCTTT.